This TCR beta chain was obtained from a study of CD8+ T cells in alopecia areata (dated 2018 in TCRdb). Looking at the study overall: Treated patients were enrolled in an open-label pilot trial of oral tofacitinib, 5 to 10 mg twice daily, for moderate-to-severe alopecia areata. Biopsies were taken from tofacitinib-treated patients at baseline and again at 4 and 24 weeks into treatment, and several of those patients also had a later scalp biopsy. Tofacitinib was administered for 6 to 18 months, and 6 months of follow-up off drug were then conducted to assess delayed response and recurrence. Scalp clonality was compared among normal scalp (n=4), patchy alopecia areata scalp (n=8), and alopecia totalis/universalis scalp (n=8). For the treated patients, the SALT score, which quantifies what percentage of scalp surface area is affected, served as the measure of disease severity. In humans, TCRbeta sequencing was performed on scalp tissue and on sorted CD4+ and CD8+ peripheral blood T cells from healthy controls and from patients with patchy or totalis/universalis alopecia areata. The RNA source kit depended on sample type: the PAXgene miRNA kit for fixed scalp, the miRNeasy kit for PBMCs, and the RNeasy kit for mouse skin. To study T cell clonal expansion in alopecia areata, the researchers applied high-throughput TCRbeta sequencing to both the C3H/HeJ mouse model and human patients. TCRbeta CDR3 regions were amplified by immunoSEQ multiplex PCR using 35 Vbeta forward and 13 Jbeta reverse primers.

The sample's treatment or condition, from its label and the paper: oral pan-JAK inhibitor, 5-10 mg twice daily. Lesional scalp punch biopsies and peripheral blood were collected from alopecia areata patients. PBMCs were separated by density centrifugation and stained for CD3, CD4 and CD8, after which CD4+ and CD8+ T cells were sorted on a FACSAria. Overall study outcomes, separate from this receptor: Tofacitinib significantly lowered scalp clonality and the number of expanded CD8+ clones among the top 100 scalp clones. Compared with mice, TCR sequences shared between patients were less clear, possibly partly because of HLA diversity across the patient population. Compared with normal scalp, lesional scalp had higher clonality and more expanded CD8+ clones, particularly in alopecia totalis/universalis, a pattern that suggests antigenic drive. The treated cohort was small, with a single nonresponder, so links between baseline CD8+ expansion and response need larger studies. Many expanded lesional clones were found to persist in scalp and blood during tofacitinib treatment, and relapse after treatment cessation may be partly explained by this persistence. Unlike mouse skin, which is dominated by gammadelta T cells, normal human skin has resident alphabeta T cells that are also sequenced, and this complicates analysis of the scalp TCR repertoire.

Remarks on this clone: What antigen it recognizes has not been identified. It has no much larger one-base neighbor in the sample; base qualities were not kept.

Library construction relied on the immunoSEQ multiplex PCR assay. RNA was extracted from all samples and reverse transcribed into cDNA as template for TCR sequencing. First-strand cDNA was synthesized with SuperScript III using a 2:1 mix of oligo-dT and random hexamers. A synthetic immune receptor repertoire was used to gauge amplification bias, and whatever bias remained was removed computationally. From the authors' description of their analysis: Raw reads were preprocessed to remove errors, and CDR3 was defined by IMGT conventions from the conserved cysteine to phenylalanine. Clonality was computed by normalizing Shannon entropy by log2 of the number of productive unique TCRs and subtracting the result from 1. CD4 or CD8 identity of scalp clones was inferred by cross-referencing scalp TCRbeta sequences with sorted blood CD4 and CD8 repertoires. TCRdb carries this immuneACCESS record with in-frame sequences only. Its versions omit some clonotypes, under half of them owing to an unresolved V gene in the studies checked, with the rest unexplained. That table is the source of V, J and clone size, and D and trimming were worked out from the DNA. The sample has around 190,000 clones on record, around three fifths of them singletons. The top ten clonotypes cover about 1.3% of the sample.

From the cysteine up to the phenylalanine, the CDR3 has a length of 16 residues. The CDR3 DNA has 48 bases and is translated from base 1. V and J are truncated by 2 bases and 6 bases respectively, leaving an intervening sequence of 18 bases. For CDR1 and CDR2, the germline V gene (reference sequence) lists SGHKS and YYEKEE. Sample: CD4+ T cells sorted from blood, taken at approximately week 50, from a patient treated with tofacitinib. The chain was built from TRBV5-5 and TRBJ2-1; the D gene is perhaps TRBD2, from 6 matching bases. This TCR derives from a human donor with alopecia areata. The encoded CDR3 is CASSFTRGLQGNEQFF. Read as DNA, the sequence is TGTGCCAGCAGCTTCACAAGGGGACTTCAAGGCAATGAGCAGTTCTTC.